This T cell receptor (beta chain) emerged from a study of blood T cell repertoires in COVID-19. About the study: Italy, Spain and the United States were the sources of the convalescent and acute COVID-19 samples. The analysed material was cDNA or gDNA that came from T cells, B-cell-depleted T cells, or PBMCs.

This CDR3 is 14 amino acids long. Trimming shortened V by 5 bases and J by 7 bases, and 15 bases separated the two germline ends. Germline CDR1 and CDR2: LGHDT and YNNKEL (reference sequence). Original processing notes: Estimates of nucleated cell counts were drawn from the amplification of reference gene primers. This table comes from immunoSEQ multiplex PCR, and its TCRdb copy is limited to in-frame clones, with some not included. The DNA gave D and trimming, while V, J and clone size come from that table. In the table there are hundreds of thousands of clones, about 85% of which are singletons. This chain uses TRBV3-1 (or the pseudogene TRBV3-2) with TRBJ1-5; no clear D. This sequence originates from a woman aged 45-65 years who had recovered from COVID-19. Material: PBMCs or T cells enriched from blood (not recorded which). The DNA for the CDR3 is TGTGCCAGCAGCGAAGGACGGCGGGGACAGCCCCAGCATTTT. It codes for CASSEGRRGQPQHF.